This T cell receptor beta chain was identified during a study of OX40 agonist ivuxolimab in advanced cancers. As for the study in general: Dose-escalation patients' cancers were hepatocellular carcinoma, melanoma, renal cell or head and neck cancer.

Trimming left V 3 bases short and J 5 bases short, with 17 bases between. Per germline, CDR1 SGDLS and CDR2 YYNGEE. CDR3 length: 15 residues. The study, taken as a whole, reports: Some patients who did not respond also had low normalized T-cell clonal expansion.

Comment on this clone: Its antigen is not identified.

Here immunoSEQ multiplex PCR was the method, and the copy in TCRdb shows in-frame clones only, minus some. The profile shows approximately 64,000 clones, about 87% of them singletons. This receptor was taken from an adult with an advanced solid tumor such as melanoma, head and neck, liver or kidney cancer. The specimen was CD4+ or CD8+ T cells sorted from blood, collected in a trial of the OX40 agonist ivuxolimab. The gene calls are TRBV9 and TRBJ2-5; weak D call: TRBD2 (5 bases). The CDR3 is CASSASYSSRETQYF. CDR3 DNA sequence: TGTGCCAGCAGCGCTAGCTACAGTTCCCGTGAGACCCAGTACTTC.